This T cell receptor (beta chain) was sequenced in a study of T cells after yellow fever vaccination. Study-wide points: A large majority of primary-vaccination clones showed up again after the booster (under 98% CD4, roughly 91% CD8).

The germline V gene has CDR1 SGHRS and CDR2 YFSETQ. The length of the CDR3 is 14 residues. The V end was cut by 5 bases, the J end by 8 bases, with 17 bases between. This clonotype came up many times. Its antigen remains unidentified. The 5'RACE template-switching step produced TCR cDNA and added a universal primer site and UMIs. MiXCR, run by TCRdb on the 5' RACE reads, gives a single entry per CDR3 protein. Of 250,000 or so distinct CDR3 sequences in the sample, 3.6% were seen once. This TCR was recovered from a man aged 18 to 35 who received the YFV17D yellow fever vaccine. This chain joins TRBV5-1 and TRBJ2-1, with D perhaps TRBD2 (7 bases). Sequenced here: PBMCs, sampled 15 days after the yellow fever booster vaccination. The CDR3 sequence: CASSPGGLNYEQFF. In DNA form, the CDR3 reads TGCGCCAGCAGTCCGGGGGGCCTAAACTATGAGCAGTTCTTC.